This T cell receptor beta chain was profiled in a study of early T cells in non-severe SARS-CoV-2 infection. General observations from the study: VDJdb matching skewed toward anti-spike CD8 responses, missing private and CD4 specificities.

The protocol attached unique molecular identifiers to individual cDNA molecules. TCRdb itself ran the 5' RACE reads through MiXCR, one entry per CDR3 protein. The sample yields approximately 56,000 distinct CDR3 sequences, 11% seen once. V lost 0 bases, J lost 10 bases, and 20 bases lay in between. Looked up from germline, CDR1 is LNHDA and CDR2 is SQIVND (reference sequence). This CDR3 is built from 16 residues. This clonotype was found a few times. Its antigen is unidentified. The receptor was isolated from an adult who was a healthcare worker with PCR-confirmed SARS-CoV-2 infection or an uninfected control (not recorded which). What was sequenced was whole blood. The rearrangement links TRBV19 to TRBJ2-3; weak D call: TRBD2 (5 bases). In DNA, the CDR3 is TGTGCCAGTAGTATAGATCTTGGAGGAAGTTCGGCGCCGCAGTATTTT. Amino acid sequence: CASSIDLGGSSAPQYF. The entire variable domain, with the rest obtained from reference TRBV19 and TRBJ2-3, is as follows: DGGITQSPKYLFRKEGQNVTLSCEQNLNHDAMYWYRQDPGQGLRLIYYSQIVNDFQKGDIAEGYSVSREKKESFPLTVTSAQKNPTAFYLCASSIDLGGSSAPQYFGPGTRLTVL.